Below, one TCR beta chain is given with its context. CDR1 and CDR2 from the germline V gene are SGHDT and YYEEEE. The CDR3 consists of 15 residues. Produced via immunoSEQ multiplex PCR; TCRdb's table is partial and in-frame only. The sample holds about 11,000 clones; about 90% are singletons and the top ten take just over 3%. The data originate from a study of tumor T cells in aggressive B-cell lymphoma. The chain employs TRBV5-6 and TRBJ2-5; 7 bases are a match to TRBD1. The J call is doubtful: the DNA matches TRBJ2-7 better. Sequencing used tumor tissue. The clonotype originates from an adult with diffuse large B cell lymphoma. For the CDR3, the DNA is TGTGCCAGCAGGCTCCCGACAGGGATTTCCTACGAGCAGTACTTC. Translated: CASRLPTGISYEQYF.